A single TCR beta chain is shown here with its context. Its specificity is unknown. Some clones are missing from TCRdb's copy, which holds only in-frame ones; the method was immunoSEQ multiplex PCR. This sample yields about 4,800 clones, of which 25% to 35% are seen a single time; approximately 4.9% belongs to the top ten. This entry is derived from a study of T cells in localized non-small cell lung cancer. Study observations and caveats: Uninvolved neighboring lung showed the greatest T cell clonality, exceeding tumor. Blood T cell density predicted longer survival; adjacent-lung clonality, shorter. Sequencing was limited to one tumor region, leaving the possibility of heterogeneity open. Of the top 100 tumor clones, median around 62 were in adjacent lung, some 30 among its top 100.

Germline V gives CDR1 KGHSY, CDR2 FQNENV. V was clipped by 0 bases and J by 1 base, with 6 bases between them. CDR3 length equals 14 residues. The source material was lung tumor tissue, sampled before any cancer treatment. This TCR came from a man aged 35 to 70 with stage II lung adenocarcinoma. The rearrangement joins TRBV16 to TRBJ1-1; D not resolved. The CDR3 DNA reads TGTGCCAGCAGCCAATCGGCAGGGAACACTGAAGCTTTCTTT. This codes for CASSQSAGNTEAFF.